One and the same sample provided the 17 T cell receptor beta chains below, sequenced in a study of T cells in Graves' hyperthyroidism and ophthalmopathy. What was amplified from RNA transcripts were TCR beta CDR3 regions. An initial round of RT-PCR targeting the TCR CDR3 relied on the HTBI primer set. MiXCR was run by TCRdb on the multiplex PCR reads, yielding one entry per CDR3 protein. The sample has some 600,000 distinct CDR3 sequences, approximately 15% seen once. Sequencing used blood. These receptors all come from a woman younger than 45 with Graves' hyperthyroidism that later progressed to Graves' ophthalmopathy.

This rearrangement joins TRBV11-3 to TRBJ2-1, with TRBD2 matching 10 bases. CDR1 is SGHNT and CDR2 is YENEEA in the germline V gene. The CDR3 contains 17 residues. V gave up 0 bases and J gave up 7 bases; unmatched junction bases: 9. This chain's CDR3 is CASSLDWGLARVNEQFF. In nucleotides, the CDR3 is TGTGCCAGCAGCTTAGACTGGGGACTAGCGCGGGTAAATGAGCAGTTCTTC.

This clonotype was picked up many times. The chain combines TRBV30 with TRBJ2-2; D is unclear. The CDR3 totals 10 residues. Germline V CDR1 and CDR2: GTSNPN, SVGIG (reference sequence). V lost 7 bases and J 3 bases, leaving 3 bases between the germline ends. Written as DNA, the CDR3 is TGTGCCTCTTACACCGGGGAGCTGTTTTTT. Translating it yields CASYTGELFF.

This clonotype appeared a few times. The gene calls are TRBV20-1 and TRBJ2-7; TRBD1 matches 9 bases. The germline CDR1 and CDR2 sequences are DFQATT and SNEGSKA (reference sequence). The J segment lost 4 bases and the V segment lost 3 bases, leaving 13 bases of the junction unmatched. The CDR3 totals 16 residues. The CDR3 nucleotides read TGCAGTGCTAGCCCTGGGGGAGGGACAGGGTATTACGAGCAGTACTTC. Encoded protein: CSASPGGGTGYYEQYF.

This clonotype was seen a few times. The chain employs TRBV9 and TRBJ1-2; 7 bases map to TRBD1. CDR1 is SGDLS, CDR2 YYNGEE, per germline. The CDR3 extends over 14 amino acids. The V segment lost 4 bases and the J segment 6 bases; nucleotides outside the gene matches: 9. CDR3 DNA: TGTGCCAGCAGCTCAACCGACAGGGTTAATGGCTACACCTTC. This translates into CASSSTDRVNGYTF.

This clonotype was detected only a few times. The CDR3 DNA follows: TGTGCCAGCAGCCCCCGTCAGGGGGTGGTTTCCTACGAGCAGTACTTC. Protein: CASSPRQGVVSYEQYF. The J gene is TRBJ2-7, the V gene TRBV7-2, with 7 nucleotides matching TRBD1. Germline V gene sequence: CDR1 SGHTA, CDR2 FQGNSA. The CDR3 runs 16 residues. The junction had 11 bases not matched to a gene; V was cut back by 5 bases and J by 1 base.

In its sample, this clonotype was seen a few times. This chain uses TRBV3-2 with TRBJ1-5; TRBD1 is the table's D call, not checked against the DNA. TRBV3-2 is a known pseudogene. CDR3 length: 15 amino acids. CDR3 bases: TGTGCCAGCAGCCAAGCCGGGCGCACCCATCAGCCCCAGCATTTT. Amino acids: CASSQAGRTHQPQHF.

The J gene is TRBJ2-7, the V gene TRBV20-1; 12 bases fit TRBD2. The germline CDR1 and CDR2 sequences are DFQATT and SNEGSKA (reference sequence). This CDR3 spans 15 amino acids. J lost 1 base, V lost 5 bases, and 6 bases had no gene match. This CDR3 is CSASRGLAGSYEQYF. CDR3 bases: TGCAGTGCTTCCCGAGGACTAGCGGGGTCCTACGAGCAGTACTTC.

The sample holds a few counts of this clonotype. The chain recombines TRBV5-4 with TRBJ2-1; D is unclear. V dropped 4 bases and J dropped 9 bases, with 17 bases sitting between them. This CDR3 comprises 14 residues. CDR1 and CDR2 from the germline V gene are SGHNT and YYREEE (reference sequence). The CDR3 DNA is TGTGCCAGCAGCCAAGATAGTTTACGTAGTGAGCAGTTCTTC. Its translation: CASSQDSLRSEQFF.

The sample holds many counts of this clonotype. V and J are TRBV3-1 and TRBJ2-3; TRBD2 agrees at 12 bases. After removal of 3 bases from V and 7 bases from J, the junction contained 5 bases not matched to a gene. This CDR3 spans 15 amino acids. The germline V gene encodes CDR1 LGHDT and CDR2 YNNKEL (reference sequence). The CDR3 nucleotides are TGTGCCAGCAGCCACGGACTAGCGGGAATGTATACGCAGTATTTT. It codes for CASSHGLAGMYTQYF.

This clonotype was observed many times. This chain connects TRBV5-1 to TRBJ2-7, with D unclear. Trimming took 7 bases from V and 1 from J, leaving 15 bases between them. Germline CDR1 reads SGHRS; CDR2 reads YFSETQ. This CDR3 has 14 amino acids. The CDR3 region has the DNA TGCGCCAGCCGGACGGAGTCTCAGTCCTACGAGCAGTACTTC. It translates to CASRTESQSYEQYF.

Of note for this clonotype: Given a much more abundant clone one base away, this may be a read error. This chain joins TRBV18 and TRBJ2-5; no firm D call. The germline gives CDR1 KGHSH, CDR2 LQKENI. This CDR3 has 13 amino acids. V was trimmed by 7 bases and J by 2 bases, leaving 11 bases between them. In DNA, the CDR3 is TGTGCCAGCTGCCCCGCAAATCAAGAGACCCAGTACTTC. This gives the protein CASCPANQETQYF.

This clonotype was seen ten or more times. V gene TRBV20-1 combines with J gene TRBJ2-7; 11 nucleotides align to TRBD1. The V and J ends lost 3 bases and 2 bases, in that order; junction bases with no gene match: 6. Germline V gives CDR1 DFQATT, CDR2 SNEGSKA (reference sequence). The CDR3 loop spans 15 amino acids. The CDR3 loop is CSARGPGQGAYEQYF. CDR3 coding DNA: TGCAGTGCTAGGGGGCCGGGACAGGGGGCCTACGAGCAGTACTTC.

A few counts support this clonotype. The chain combines TRBV4-2 with TRBJ1-1; a possible D gene is TRBD1 (5 bases). V lost 0 bases, J lost 3 bases, and 11 bases lay in between. The CDR3 runs 15 residues. Germline V lookup: CDR1 LGHNA, CDR2 YNFKEQ. CDR3 protein: CASSQETTGDTEAFF. The DNA of the CDR3 is TGTGCCAGCAGCCAAGAGACGACGGGGGACACTGAAGCTTTCTTT.

This clonotype was counted many times. J is TRBJ2-7 and V is TRBV6-2 or TRBV6-3; D is undetermined. This CDR3 is built from 11 residues. The germline gives CDR1 MNHEY, CDR2 SVGEGT. Trimming left V 6 bases short and J 3 bases short, with 6 bases between. The CDR3: CASRDLYEQYF. The CDR3 bases are TGTGCCAGCAGGGACCTCTACGAGCAGTACTTC.

The rearrangement uses TRBV14 and TRBJ2-6, with 8 bases identical to TRBD2. V dropped 4 bases and J dropped 3; count of bases not matched to a gene: 8. CDR3 length: 17 amino acids. Germline V gene sequence: CDR1 SGHDN, CDR2 FVKESK. Written as DNA, the CDR3 is TGTGCCAGCAGCCGAGCAGCGGGAGCACTTGGGGCCAACGTCCTGACTTTC. Translated: CASSRAAGALGANVLTF.

The V and J genes are TRBV20-1 and TRBJ2-5; D gene ambiguous. The CDR3 length is 11 residues. CDR1 and CDR2 from the germline V gene are DFQATT and SNEGSKA (reference sequence). The V gene lost 8 bases and the J gene lost 3 bases, with 10 bases spanning the gap. Here the CDR3 reads CSYGGEETQYF. In nucleotides, the CDR3 is TGCAGTTACGGTGGGGAAGAGACCCAGTACTTC.

The chain employs TRBV12-3 or TRBV12-4 and TRBJ2-1; D is ambiguous. V gave up 5 bases and J gave up 6 bases, with 5 bases separating them. The CDR3 extends over 11 amino acids. The CDR3 loop is CASSTTNEQFF. The CDR3 DNA follows: TGTGCCAGCAGTACAACCAATGAGCAGTTCTTC.